This is a list of T cell receptor beta chains from one sample in a study of shared clonotypes between healthy human individuals. Measured with immunoSEQ multiplex PCR; TCRdb has only the in-frame clones, and not every one. The sample records roughly 1,600,000 clones, approximately 98.5% being singletons. The material sequenced was naive CD4+ T cells sorted from blood. The receptors shown here come from a man under 40 in good health. The conserved cysteine and the conserved F or W are not part of the CDR3 here. Each record gives: J gene, V gene, CDR3 protein.

TRBJ2-3,TRBV7-2,ASSSGVDTQY
TRBJ1-1,TRBV14,ASSFRTGPNTEAF
TRBJ1-1,TRBV28,AITQGAPNTEAF
TRBJ2-1,TRBV9,ASSVGLAGVYNEQF
TRBJ1-1,TRBV5-1,ASSSLGQSNTEAF
TRBJ2-3,TRBV2,ASRVRSIAGGAAFPTDTQY
TRBJ2-7,TRBV7-3,ASSSGLVDEQY
TRBJ2-3,TRBV10-3,AITQGLAGSTDTQY
TRBJ1-1,TRBV14,ASSQDEGRLNTEAF
TRBJ2-7,TRBV5-8,ASSLGAVRDEQY
TRBJ2-3,TRBV6-5,ASGKRDSTDTQY
TRBJ2-7,TRBV28,ASRLTGSPYEQY
TRBJ1-3,TRBV7-8,ASSLGLRSGNTIY
TRBJ2-2,TRBV19,ASSMGLAVNTGELF
TRBJ2-1,TRBV7-6,ASSLALKAGVNEQF
TRBJ1-2,TRBV4-1,ASSQEGQGGDGYT
TRBJ1-1,TRBV5-1,ASSSPELAEAF
TRBJ2-1,TRBV2,ASSDRLSSYNEQF
TRBJ2-3,TRBV7-8,ASSLSAGQTRTQY
TRBJ1-4,TRBV6-5,ASKYSGTGDEKLF
TRBJ2-1,TRBV9,ASSVVASGSYNEQF
TRBJ2-2,TRBV19,ASSRTAYRDYLNTGELF
TRBJ2-2,TRBV12-2,ASRLADRSGGELF
TRBJ2-2,TRBV4-1,ASSQDPWPGELF
TRBJ2-2,TRBV12-5,ASASYGTGNTGELF
TRBJ1-1,TRBV7-9,ASSLSRELEAF
TRBJ1-4,TRBV19,ASNSMGATNEKLF
TRBJ2-5,TRBV5-1,ASSEGQGWETQY
TRBJ2-1,TRBV9,ASSLNPRTSSYNEQF
TRBJ2-5,TRBV18,ASQGGHLETQY
TRBJ1-5,TRBV5-1,ASSLDTGGDQPQH
TRBJ1-4,TRBV5-6,ASSLDGVANEKLF
TRBJ1-5,TRBV7-2,ASSLRQGAVNQPQH
TRBJ1-1,TRBV7-3,ASSPGRGNTEAF
TRBJ2-2,TRBV29-1,SVDRVNTGELF
TRBJ2-1,TRBV11-3,ASSLGGLAATYNEQF
TRBJ2-7,TRBV5-1,ASSLAATYEQY
TRBJ2-4,TRBV18,ASSQMDRGNIQY
TRBJ2-7,TRBV29-1,RRQDRNDNEQY
TRBJ2-2,TRBV13,ASSTVDSHGLF
TRBJ2-7,TRBV2,ASSDSVGSYEQY
TRBJ2-1,TRBV7-2,ASSNERGQGLHEQF
TRBJ1-4,TRBV19,ASTWTGGGEKLF
TRBJ1-2,TRBV9,ASSAGPQNYGYT
TRBJ2-3,TRBV5-4,ASSPFGTTSTDTQY
TRBJ2-2,TRBV28,ASALDTNTGELF
TRBJ1-1,TRBV9,ASSVLETGLGAF
TRBJ2-7,TRBV2,ASSDEAVSEQY
TRBJ1-1,TRBV6-5,ASWNTGTEAF
TRBJ2-3,TRBV4-1,ASSQDWTSGRDTQY
TRBJ1-2,TRBV28,ASRTAVGYT
TRBJ2-7,TRBV25-1,ASSQTGGNEQY
TRBJ2-1,TRBV18,ASSRAQRNYNEQF